This is a list of T cell receptor beta chains from one sample in a study of PD-1 blockade in classical Hodgkin lymphoma. Produced via immunoSEQ multiplex PCR; TCRdb's table is partial and in-frame only. Of over 45,000 clones in the sample, approximately 70% were seen once. The source was peripheral blood mononuclear cells (PBMCs), collected before the second cycle of nivolumab. The receptors come from a human donor with classical Hodgkin lymphoma. Both conserved end residues are part of each CDR3. Fields, in order: V gene, D gene, J gene, clone size, CDR3 protein. D genes are given only for firm matches. Clone size, where shown, is once, few, many, or a class for clones that have expanded.

>TRBV12-5|TRBD1|TRBJ1-2|-
CASGAGTGDGYTF
>TRBV28|-|TRBJ1-2|many
CASTGGNYGYTF
>TRBV11-2|-|TRBJ2-7|-
CASSLVERSYEQYF
>TRBV12-5|TRBD1|TRBJ2-1|once
CASGSRTGADNEQFF
>TRBV9|TRBD2|TRBJ2-3|-
CASSLRLAGGADTQYF
>TRBV16|-|TRBJ1-5|-
CASSQSWTDSNQPQHF
>TRBV7-3|TRBD2|TRBJ2-1|-
CASSLGTGTTNEQFF
>TRBV19|TRBD2|TRBJ2-1|once
CASSIGGTSYNEQFF
>TRBV2|TRBD1|TRBJ2-2|-
CASRAGTGLTGELFF
>TRBV19|-|TRBJ1-2|-
CASTGRVGYGYTF
>TRBV7-6|TRBD1|TRBJ2-3|-
CASSLWDRGRRSTDTQYF
>TRBV28|TRBD1|TRBJ1-2|-
CASRPGTGGNYGYTF
>TRBV18|-|TRBJ2-7|once
CASSPLHEDYEQYF
>TRBV6-7|-|TRBJ1-1|-
CASSYRFQGFGTEAFF
>TRBV9|-|TRBJ2-4|-
CASSPGGGQNIQYF
>TRBV2|TRBD2|TRBJ2-1|few
CASFSAGGFAYNEQFF
>TRBV6-6|TRBD1|TRBJ2-5|-
CASSFGQGRETQYF
>TRBV30|TRBD1|TRBJ1-5|few
CAWSVGTGFQPQHF
>TRBV5-1|-|TRBJ2-1|-
CASNVADNEQFF
>TRBV19|TRBD1|TRBJ1-2|-
CASSIWDGQGAYGYTF
>TRBV19|TRBD1|TRBJ2-7|-
CASSSSGQGAYEQYF
>TRBV6-5|TRBD2|TRBJ2-7|-
CASSILAGVSEQYF
>TRBV7-2|-|TRBJ2-5|-
CASSLVRSRETQYF
>TRBV18|-|TRBJ1-4|once
CASSPGGSPQGEKLFF
>TRBV4-1|-|TRBJ1-1|-
CASSPAGFTEAFF